Detailed here is one T cell receptor beta chain. No antigen is known for it. The sample comes from a study of shared clonotypes between healthy human individuals. Regarding the study as a whole: Sequencing depth was predicted to influence how clonotypes are shared among donors.

The assay used deep level. TCRdb's copy holds only in-frame clones and misses some; the assay was immunoSEQ multiplex PCR. The data hold 450,000 or so clones, with 75% to 80% observed a single time. The sequenced sample consisted of PBMCs. This TCR was recovered from a woman in her thirties or forties in good health. Some clones in this sample may be carry-over from other donors' samples.

CDR3 loop: CASSSGTTQETQYF. CDR3 in DNA: TGTGCCAGCAGCTCTGGGACGACACAAGAGACCCAGTACTTC. The gene calls are TRBV7-3 and TRBJ2-5; D may be TRBD1 or TRBD2 (5 bases each). The CDR3 is made up of 14 amino acids. Germline CDR1 and CDR2: SGHTA and FQGTGA. Deletions cut 4 bases from V and 2 bases from J, with 11 bases between.